This T cell receptor (beta chain) derives from a study of shared clonotypes between healthy human individuals. The table came from immunoSEQ multiplex PCR; TCRdb's copy has only in-frame clones and leaves some out. This sample carries fewer than 800,000 clones, 92% of them seen once, and the ten largest clones take about 24%. Positively selected for CCR7, the CD45RO-negative cells used as naive CD8 cells excluded terminally differentiated effector memory CD45RA+ cells. In germline, CDR1 is SNHLY, CDR2 FYNNEI. The V end lost 7 bases, the J end lost 4 bases, and 14 bases lay between the germline ends. This CDR3 contains 13 residues.

Sequencing was performed on naive CD8+ T cells sorted from blood. The receptor comes from a man aged 25-45 years in good health. The chain couples TRBV2 to TRBJ2-7, with TRBD1 as a possible D gene (6 bases). CDR3 loop: CASTLGTTYEQYF. The CDR3 coding sequence is TGTGCCAGCACTCTAGGGACAACTTACGAGCAGTACTTC.